The clone carrying this TCR beta chain occurred many times. Germline CDR1 and CDR2: KGHSH and LQKENI. V dropped 2 bases and J dropped 8 bases, with 9 bases sitting between them. This CDR3 region has 12 residues. This specimen comes from a study of neurological immune-mediated disorders. TCRdb processed the 5' RACE reads anew with MiXCR; each CDR3 protein has one entry. This table has 50,000 to 65,000 distinct CDR3 sequences, 3.6% appearing once. The V call is TRBV18, the J call TRBJ1-1; D gene ambiguous. The sequence was obtained from a man aged 25-40 years with multiple sclerosis. Sequencing input: PBMCs. The CDR3 protein is CASSPREGEAFF. CDR3 sequence (DNA): TGTGCCAGCTCACCAAGGGAAGGAGAAGCTTTCTTT.